The 5 T cell receptor beta chains listed next were all sequenced from one sample in a study of T cells in Graves' hyperthyroidism and ophthalmopathy (dated by TCRdb to about 2019). Library prep was done by multiplex PCR. The instrument given in TCRdb is Illumina HiSeq 2000. The TCR beta CDR3 regions were amplified from the RNA transcripts. The TCR CDR3 was subjected to a first round of RT-PCR using the HTBI primer set and the Qiagen OneStep RT-PCR kit. TCRdb trimmed public reads at Q25 via fastp, called clones via MiXCR and kept in-frame beta chains. Records with the same CDR3 protein are collapsed into one entry carrying the most frequent genes and DNA. Present in this sample are over 350,000 distinct CDR3 sequences, over 11% of which were seen just once. The top ten clonotypes cover around 27% of the sample. Sequenced input: blood. The receptors originated from a man aged 50-59 years with Graves' ophthalmopathy.

This clonotype has just a few counts. V is TRBV2 and J is TRBJ2-1, with 11 bases fitting TRBD2. V lost 7 bases, J lost 7 bases, and 9 bases stayed unmatched. Germline V gives CDR1 SNHLY, CDR2 FYNNEI. CDR3 length equals 15 residues. CDR3 residues: CASTGLGLAVNEQFF. The DNA of the CDR3 is TGTGCCAGCACTGGTCTGGGACTAGCGGTAAATGAGCAGTTCTTC.

In its sample, this clonotype was seen many times. The chain carries TRBV28 and TRBJ2-3; 7 nucleotides agree with TRBD2. Germline CDR1 reads MDHEN; CDR2 reads SYDVKM. V was pared by 5 bases and J by 3 bases, with 11 bases of the junction left unmatched. This CDR3 comprises 16 residues. The CDR3, as DNA: TGTGCCAGCAGTCCAGACGGGAGGTGGATGACAGATACGCAGTATTTT. It specifies CASSPDGRWMTDTQYF.

This clonotype was recorded at least ten times. J is TRBJ2-7 and V is TRBV12-3 or TRBV12-4; 11 nucleotides line up with TRBD2. The CDR3 spans 15 residues. Germline trimming cut 4 bases from V and 3 bases from J; bases unmatched to any gene: 5. The CDR3 sequence: CASSSSGLAGYEQYF. The CDR3 DNA is TGTGCCAGCAGTTCCTCCGGACTAGCGGGCTACGAGCAGTACTTC.

This clonotype was seen ten or more times. The CDR3 region is CASSQVGGDGYTF. The CDR3 bases are TGTGCCAGCAGCCAAGTAGGGGGGGATGGCTACACCTTC. The rearrangement joins TRBV3-1 to TRBJ1-2; maybe TRBD1 (6 bases). Germline V gene lookup returns CDR1 LGHDT and CDR2 YNNKEL (reference sequence). V lost 1 base and J 6 bases, leaving 9 bases between the germline ends. The CDR3 consists of 13 residues. The whole variable domain, remainder taken from reference TRBV3-1 and TRBJ1-2, is DTAVSQTPKYLVTQMGNDKSIKCEQNLGHDTMYWYKQDSKKFLKIMFSYNNKELIINETVPNRFSPKSPDKAHLNLHINSLELGDSAVYFCASSQVGGDGYTFGSGTRLTVV.

This clonotype was recorded many times. The chain links TRBV3-1 to TRBJ2-3; the match to TRBD2 covers 12 bases. The CDR3 sequence is 17 residues long. The J segment lost 3 bases and the V segment lost 5 bases, leaving 9 bases of the junction unmatched. Germline lookup yields CDR1 LGHDT and CDR2 YNNKEL (reference sequence). The CDR3 sequence: CASSAKTSGRTTDTQYF. CDR3 coding DNA: TGTGCCAGCAGCGCAAAGACTAGCGGGAGAACGACAGATACGCAGTATTTT.